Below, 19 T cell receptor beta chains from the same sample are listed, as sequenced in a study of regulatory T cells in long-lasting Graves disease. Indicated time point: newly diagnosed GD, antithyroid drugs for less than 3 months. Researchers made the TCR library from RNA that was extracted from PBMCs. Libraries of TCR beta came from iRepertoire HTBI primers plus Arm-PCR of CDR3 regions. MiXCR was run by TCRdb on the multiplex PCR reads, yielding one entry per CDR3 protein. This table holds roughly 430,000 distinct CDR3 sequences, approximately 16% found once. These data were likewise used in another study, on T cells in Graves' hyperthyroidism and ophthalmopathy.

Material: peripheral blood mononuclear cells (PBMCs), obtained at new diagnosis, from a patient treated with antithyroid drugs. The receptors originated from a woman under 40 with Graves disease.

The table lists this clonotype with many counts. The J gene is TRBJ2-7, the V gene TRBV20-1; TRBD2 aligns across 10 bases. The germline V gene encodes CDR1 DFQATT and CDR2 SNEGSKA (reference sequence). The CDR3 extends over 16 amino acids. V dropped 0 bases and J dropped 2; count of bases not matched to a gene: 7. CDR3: CSARDGEREGTYEQYF. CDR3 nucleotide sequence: TGCAGTGCTAGAGATGGGGAGCGGGAGGGAACCTACGAGCAGTACTTC.

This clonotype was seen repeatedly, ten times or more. CDR3 sequence: CSARELVPYEQYF. As DNA, the CDR3 is TGCAGTGCTAGAGAACTAGTCCCCTACGAGCAGTACTTC. The J gene is TRBJ2-7, the V gene TRBV20-1; D perhaps matches TRBD2 (5 bases). This CDR3 contains 13 residues. Trimming removed 0 bases at V and 2 bases at J, with 8 bases between. Germline CDR1 and CDR2: DFQATT and SNEGSKA (reference sequence).

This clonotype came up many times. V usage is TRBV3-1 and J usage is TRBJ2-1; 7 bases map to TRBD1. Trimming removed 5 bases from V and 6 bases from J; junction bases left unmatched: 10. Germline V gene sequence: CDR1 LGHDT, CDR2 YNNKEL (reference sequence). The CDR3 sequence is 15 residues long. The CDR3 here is CASSTGTGDGNEQFF. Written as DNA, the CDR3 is TGTGCCAGCAGCACCGGTACAGGGGATGGCAATGAGCAGTTCTTC.

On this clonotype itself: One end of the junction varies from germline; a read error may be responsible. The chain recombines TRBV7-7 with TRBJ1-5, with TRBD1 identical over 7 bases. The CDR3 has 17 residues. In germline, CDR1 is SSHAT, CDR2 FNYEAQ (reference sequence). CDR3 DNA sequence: TGTGCTAGCAGCCCCGGGACAGTCACGGATAGCAATCAGCCTCAGCATTTT. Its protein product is CASSPGTVTDSNQPQHF. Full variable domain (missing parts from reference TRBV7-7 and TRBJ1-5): GAGVSQSPRYKVTKRGQDVTLRCDPISSHATLYWYQQALGQGPEFLTYFNYEAQPDKSGLPSDRFSAERPEGSISTLTIQRTEQRDSAMYRCASSPGTVTDSNQPQHFGDGTRLSIL.

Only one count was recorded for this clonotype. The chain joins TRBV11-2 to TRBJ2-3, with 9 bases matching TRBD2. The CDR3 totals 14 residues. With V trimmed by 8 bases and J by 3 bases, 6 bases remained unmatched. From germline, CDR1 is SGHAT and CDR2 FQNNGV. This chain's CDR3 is CASAFTSGTDTQYF. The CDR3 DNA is TGTGCCAGCGCGTTCACTAGCGGGACAGATACGCAGTATTTT.

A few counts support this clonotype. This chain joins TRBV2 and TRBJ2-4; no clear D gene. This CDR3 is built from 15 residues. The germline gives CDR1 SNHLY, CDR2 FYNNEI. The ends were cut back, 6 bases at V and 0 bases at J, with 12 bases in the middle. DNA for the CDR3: TGTGCCAGCAGCATGTCAGAAATAGCCAAAAACATTCAGTACTTC. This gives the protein CASSMSEIAKNIQYF.

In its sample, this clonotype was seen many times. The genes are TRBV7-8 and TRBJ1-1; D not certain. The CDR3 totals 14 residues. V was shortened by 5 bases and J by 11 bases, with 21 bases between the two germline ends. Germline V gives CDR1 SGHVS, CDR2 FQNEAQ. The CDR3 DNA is TGTGCCAGCAGCCCCTATAATACTGGGTCGTCGGCTTTCTTT. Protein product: CASSPYNTGSSAFF.

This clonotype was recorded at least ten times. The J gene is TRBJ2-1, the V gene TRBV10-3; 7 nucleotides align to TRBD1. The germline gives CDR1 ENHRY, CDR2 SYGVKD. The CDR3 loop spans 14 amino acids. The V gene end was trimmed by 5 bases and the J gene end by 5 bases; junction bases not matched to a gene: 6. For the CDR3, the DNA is TGTGCCATCAGTCAACAGGGGAATGACAATGAGCAGTTCTTC. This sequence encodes CAISQQGNDNEQFF.

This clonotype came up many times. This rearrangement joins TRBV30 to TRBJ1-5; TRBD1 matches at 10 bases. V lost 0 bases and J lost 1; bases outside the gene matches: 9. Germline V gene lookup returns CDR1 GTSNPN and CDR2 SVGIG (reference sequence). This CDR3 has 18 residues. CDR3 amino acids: CAWSVTRTGGMSNQPQHF. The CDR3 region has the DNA TGTGCCTGGAGTGTAACCCGGACAGGGGGGATGAGCAATCAGCCCCAGCATTTT.

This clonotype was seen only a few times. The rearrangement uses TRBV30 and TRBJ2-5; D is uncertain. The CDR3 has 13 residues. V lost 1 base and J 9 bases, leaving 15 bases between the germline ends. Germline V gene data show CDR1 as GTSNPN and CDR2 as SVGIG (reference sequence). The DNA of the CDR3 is TGTGCCTGGAGTGGAGGCATAAGAGTGCCCCAGTACTTC. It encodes CAWSGGIRVPQYF.

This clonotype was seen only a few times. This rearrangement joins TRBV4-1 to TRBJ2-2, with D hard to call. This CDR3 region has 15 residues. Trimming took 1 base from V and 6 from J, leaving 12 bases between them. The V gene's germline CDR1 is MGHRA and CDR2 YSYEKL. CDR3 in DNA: TGCGCCAGCAGCCAAGTTTTAGAGAGAGCCGGGGAGCTGTTTTTT. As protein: CASSQVLERAGELFF.

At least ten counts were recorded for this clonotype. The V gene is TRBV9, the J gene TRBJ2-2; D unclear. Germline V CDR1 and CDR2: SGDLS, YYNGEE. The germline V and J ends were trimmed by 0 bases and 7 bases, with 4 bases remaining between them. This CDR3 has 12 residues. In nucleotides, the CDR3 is TGTGCCAGCAGCGTAGTTGGCGGGGAGCTGTTTTTT. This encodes CASSVVGGELFF.

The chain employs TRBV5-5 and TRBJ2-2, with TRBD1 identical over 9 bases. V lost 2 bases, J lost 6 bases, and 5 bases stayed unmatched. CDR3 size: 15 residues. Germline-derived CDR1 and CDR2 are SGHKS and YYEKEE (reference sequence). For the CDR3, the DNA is TGTGCCAGCAGCTTTGGGGACAGGGAGGCCGGGGAGCTGTTTTTT. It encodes CASSFGDREAGELFF. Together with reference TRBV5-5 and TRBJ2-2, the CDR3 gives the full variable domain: DAGVTQSPTHLIKTRGQQVTLRCSPISGHKSVSWYQQVLGQGPQFIFQYYEKEERGRGNFPDRFSARQFPNYSSELNVNALLLGDSALYLCASSFGDREAGELFFGEGSRLTVL.

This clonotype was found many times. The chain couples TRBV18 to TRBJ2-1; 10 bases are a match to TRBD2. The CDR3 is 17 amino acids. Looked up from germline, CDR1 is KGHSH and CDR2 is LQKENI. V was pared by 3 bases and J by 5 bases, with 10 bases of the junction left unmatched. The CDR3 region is CASSPTLLAGINNEQFF. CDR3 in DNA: TGTGCCAGCTCACCGACTTTACTAGCGGGGATAAACAATGAGCAGTTCTTC. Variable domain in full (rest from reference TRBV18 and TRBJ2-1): NAGVMQNPRHLVRRRGQEARLRCSPMKGHSHVYWYRQLPEEGLKFMVYLQKENIIDESGMPKERFSAEFPKEGPSILRIQQVVRGDSAAYFCASSPTLLAGINNEQFFGPGTRLTVL.

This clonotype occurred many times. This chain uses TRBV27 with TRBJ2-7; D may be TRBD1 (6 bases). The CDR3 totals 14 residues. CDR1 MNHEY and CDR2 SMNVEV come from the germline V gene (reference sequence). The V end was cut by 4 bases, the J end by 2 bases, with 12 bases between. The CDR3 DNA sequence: TGTGCCAGCAGTTGGGACACAACACCCTACGAGCAGTACTTC. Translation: CASSWDTTPYEQYF.

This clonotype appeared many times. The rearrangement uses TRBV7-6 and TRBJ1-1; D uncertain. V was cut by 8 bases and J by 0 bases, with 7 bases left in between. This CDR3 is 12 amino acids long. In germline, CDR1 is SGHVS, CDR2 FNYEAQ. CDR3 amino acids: CASGRMNTEAFF. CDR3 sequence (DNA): TGTGCCAGCGGGCGAATGAACACTGAAGCTTTCTTT.

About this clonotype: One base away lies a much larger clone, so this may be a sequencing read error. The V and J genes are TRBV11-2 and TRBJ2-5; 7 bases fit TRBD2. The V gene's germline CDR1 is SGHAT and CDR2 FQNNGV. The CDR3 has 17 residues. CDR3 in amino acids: CASSLDLFSGTRNERFF. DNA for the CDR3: TGTGCCAGCAGCTTAGATTTATTCAGCGGGACCCGGAATGAGCGGTTCTTC. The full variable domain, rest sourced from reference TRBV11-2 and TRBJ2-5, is EAGVAQSPRYKIIEKRQSVAFWCNPISGHATLYWYQQILGQGPKLLIQFQNNGVVDDSQLPKDRFSAERLKGVDSTLKIQPAKLEDSAVYLCASSLDLFSGTRNERFFGPGTRLLVL.

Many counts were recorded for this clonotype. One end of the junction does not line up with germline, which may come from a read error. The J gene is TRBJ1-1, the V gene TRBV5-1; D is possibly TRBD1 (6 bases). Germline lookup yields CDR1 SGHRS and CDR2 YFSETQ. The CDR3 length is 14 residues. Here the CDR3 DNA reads TGTGCCAGCAGCTTAGCGGGGGGGCACACTGAAGCTTTCTTT. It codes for CASSLAGGHTEAFF.

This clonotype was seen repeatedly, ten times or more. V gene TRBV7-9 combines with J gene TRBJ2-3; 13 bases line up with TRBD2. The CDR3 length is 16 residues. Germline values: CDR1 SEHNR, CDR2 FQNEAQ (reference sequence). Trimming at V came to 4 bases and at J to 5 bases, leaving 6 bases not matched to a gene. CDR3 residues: CASSSTSGRWIDTQYF. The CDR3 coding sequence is TGTGCCAGCAGCTCGACTAGCGGGAGGTGGATAGATACGCAGTATTTT.